The rows below give T cell receptor beta chains drawn from one sample of a study of blood T cells in healthy people across ages. Via MiXCR, TCRdb re-called the 5' RACE reads, giving one row per CDR3 protein. The sample carries approximately 800,000 distinct CDR3 sequences, 55% to 65% recorded once. Input material: blood. These receptors came from a man younger than 45 in good health. Each CDR3 is given with its conserved first and last residue. A D gene is named only where the DNA matches it firmly. Not all rows give a size; the values are once, few, many and, for expanded clones, a class.

d_call clone_size j_call v_call cdr3_length cdr3_nt cdr3_aa
TRBD2 . TRBJ2-3 TRBV7-9 19 TGTGCCAGCAGCTTAGCGCCCGGGACTAGCGGGGGGGAGACAGATACGCAGTATTTT CASSLAPGTSGGETDTQYF
TRBD1 . TRBJ1-4 TRBV4-2 16 TGTGCCAGCAGCCAAACACTGACAGGGCGTAATGAAAAACTGTTTTTT CASSQTLTGRNEKLFF
. . TRBJ2-4 TRBV6-2/TRBV6-3 14 TGTGCCACGTTCACCCAGGACAGCAAAAACATTCAGTACTTC CATFTQDSKNIQYF
. . TRBJ1-4 TRBV25-1 15 TGTGCCAGCAGCCTCCGACAGAGTCGCGGTGAAAAACTGTTTTTT CASSLRQSRGEKLFF
. . TRBJ1-4 TRBV7-2 17 TGTGCCAGCAGCCTACGCCCGGTGGGGGCAACTAATGAAAAACTGTTTTTT CASSLRPVGATNEKLFF
. . TRBJ1-6 TRBV6-6 16 TGTGCCACCTCTGCCTCAGGACAGTTTTATAATTCACCCCTCCACTTT CATSASGQFYNSPLHF
. . TRBJ1-6 TRBV4-3 18 TGCGCCAGCAGCCAAGAGATGGGGGTTCCCATTGGGAATTCACCCCTCCACTTT CASSQEMGVPIGNSPLHF
. . TRBJ1-1 TRBV20-1 15 TGCAGTGCCGGTCCCGGACAGCACATGAACACTGAAGCTTTCTTT CSAGPGQHMNTEAFF
TRBD1 . TRBJ2-1 TRBV6-6 14 TGTGCCAGCAGCCAGGGGGCTTCCTACAATGAGCAGTTCTTC CASSQGASYNEQFF
. once TRBJ1-6 TRBV4-2 17 TGTGCCAGCAGCCACCTCTCGGGAGGACAGTATAATTCACCCCTCCACTTT CASSHLSGGQYNSPLHF
. once TRBJ2-1 TRBV29-1 13 TGCAGCGTGCGGGACGGGTCCTACAATGAGCAGTTCTTC CSVRDGSYNEQFF
. . TRBJ2-1 TRBV5-6 12 TGTGCCAGCAGCTACCCCGGGGGTGAGCAGTTCTTC CASSYPGGEQFF